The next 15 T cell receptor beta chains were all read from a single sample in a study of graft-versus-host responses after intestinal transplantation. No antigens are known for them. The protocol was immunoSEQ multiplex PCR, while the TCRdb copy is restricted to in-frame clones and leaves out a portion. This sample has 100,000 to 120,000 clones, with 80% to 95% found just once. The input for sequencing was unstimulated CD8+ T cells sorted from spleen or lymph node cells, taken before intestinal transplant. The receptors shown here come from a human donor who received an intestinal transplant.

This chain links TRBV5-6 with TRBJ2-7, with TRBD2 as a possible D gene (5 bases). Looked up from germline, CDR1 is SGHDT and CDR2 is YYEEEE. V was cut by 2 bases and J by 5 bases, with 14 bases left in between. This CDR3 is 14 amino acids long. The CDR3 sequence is CASSLGGRRHEQYF. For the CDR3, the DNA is TGTGCCAGCAGCTTAGGCGGCAGGAGGCACGAGCAGTACTTC.

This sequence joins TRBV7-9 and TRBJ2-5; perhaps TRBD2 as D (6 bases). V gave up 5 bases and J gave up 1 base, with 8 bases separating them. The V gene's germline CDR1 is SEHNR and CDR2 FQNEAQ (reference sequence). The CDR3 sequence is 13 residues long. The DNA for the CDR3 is TGTGCCAGCAGCCCGGGAGTCCAAGAGACCCAGTACTTC. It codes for CASSPGVQETQYF.

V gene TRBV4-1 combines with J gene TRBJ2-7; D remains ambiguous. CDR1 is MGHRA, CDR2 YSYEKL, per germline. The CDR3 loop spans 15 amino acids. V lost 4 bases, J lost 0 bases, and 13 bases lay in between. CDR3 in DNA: TGCGCCAGCAGCCCGACCGGCCTAAGCTCCTACGAGCAGTACTTC. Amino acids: CASSPTGLSSYEQYF.

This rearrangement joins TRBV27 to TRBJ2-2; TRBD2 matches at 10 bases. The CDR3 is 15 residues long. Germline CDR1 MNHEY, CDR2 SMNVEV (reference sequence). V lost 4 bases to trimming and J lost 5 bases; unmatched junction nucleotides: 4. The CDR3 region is CASSYLAGETGELFF. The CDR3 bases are TGTGCCAGCAGTTACCTAGCGGGAGAAACCGGGGAGCTGTTTTTT.

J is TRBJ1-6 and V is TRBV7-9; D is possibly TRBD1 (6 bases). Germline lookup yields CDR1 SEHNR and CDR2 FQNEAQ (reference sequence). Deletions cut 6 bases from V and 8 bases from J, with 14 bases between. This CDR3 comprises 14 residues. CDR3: CASRRQDADSPLHF. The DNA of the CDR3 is TGTGCCAGCAGACGACAGGACGCGGATTCACCCCTCCACTTT.

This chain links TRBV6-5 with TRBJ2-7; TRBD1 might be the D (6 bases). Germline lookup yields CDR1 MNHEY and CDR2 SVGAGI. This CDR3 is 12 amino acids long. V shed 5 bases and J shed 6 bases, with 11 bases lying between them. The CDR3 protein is CASSHTGFEQYF. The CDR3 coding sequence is TGTGCCAGCAGTCACACAGGGTTCGAGCAGTACTTC.

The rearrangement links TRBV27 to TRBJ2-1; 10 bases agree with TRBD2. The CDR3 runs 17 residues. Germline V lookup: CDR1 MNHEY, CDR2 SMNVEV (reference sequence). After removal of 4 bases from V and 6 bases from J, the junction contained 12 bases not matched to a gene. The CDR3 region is CASSSTRLAGVSNEQFF. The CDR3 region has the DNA TGTGCCAGCAGTTCCACCCGGCTAGCGGGAGTTTCCAATGAGCAGTTCTTC.

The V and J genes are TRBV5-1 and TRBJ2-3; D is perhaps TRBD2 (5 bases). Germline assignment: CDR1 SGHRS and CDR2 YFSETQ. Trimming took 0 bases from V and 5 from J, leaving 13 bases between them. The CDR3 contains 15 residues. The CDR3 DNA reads TGCGCCAGCAGCTTGGGAGGGCTAAATGGAGATACGCAGTATTTT. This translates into CASSLGGLNGDTQYF.

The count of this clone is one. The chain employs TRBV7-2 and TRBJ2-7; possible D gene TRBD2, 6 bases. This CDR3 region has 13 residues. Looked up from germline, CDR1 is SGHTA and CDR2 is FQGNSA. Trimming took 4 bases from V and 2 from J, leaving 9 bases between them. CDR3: CASSSGGAYEQYF. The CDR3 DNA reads TGTGCCAGCAGCTCAGGAGGGGCCTACGAGCAGTACTTC. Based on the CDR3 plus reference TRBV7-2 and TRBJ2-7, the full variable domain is GAGVSQSPSNKVTEKGKDVELRCDPISGHTALYWYRQSLGQGLEFLIYFQGNSAPDKSGLPSDRFSAERTGGSVSTLTIQRTQQEDSAVYLCASSSGGAYEQYFGPGTRLTVT.

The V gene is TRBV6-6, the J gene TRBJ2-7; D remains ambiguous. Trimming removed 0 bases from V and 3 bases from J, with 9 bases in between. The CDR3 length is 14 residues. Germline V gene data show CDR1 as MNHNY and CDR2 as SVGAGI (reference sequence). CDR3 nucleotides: TGTGCCAGCAGTTACTCTTCTGGCAACTACGAGCAGTACTTC. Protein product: CASSYSSGNYEQYF.

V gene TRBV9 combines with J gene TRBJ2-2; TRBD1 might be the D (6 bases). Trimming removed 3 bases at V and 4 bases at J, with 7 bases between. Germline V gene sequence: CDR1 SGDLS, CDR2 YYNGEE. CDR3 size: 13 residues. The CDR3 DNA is TGTGCCAGCAGCGCACAGGGCACCGGGGAGCTGTTTTTT. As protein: CASSAQGTGELFF.

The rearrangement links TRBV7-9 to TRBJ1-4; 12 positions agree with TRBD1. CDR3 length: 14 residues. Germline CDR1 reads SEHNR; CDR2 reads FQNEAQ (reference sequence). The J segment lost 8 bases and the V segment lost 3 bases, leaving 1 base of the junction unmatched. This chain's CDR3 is CASSFGTGGEKLFF. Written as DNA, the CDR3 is TGTGCCAGCAGCTTCGGGACAGGGGGCGAAAAACTGTTTTTT.

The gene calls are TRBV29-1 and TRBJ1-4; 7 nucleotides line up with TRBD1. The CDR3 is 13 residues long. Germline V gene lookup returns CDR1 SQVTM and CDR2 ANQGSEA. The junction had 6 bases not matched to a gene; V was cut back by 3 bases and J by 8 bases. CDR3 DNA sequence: TGCAGCGTTGATCTACAGGGGAACGAAAAACTGTTTTTT. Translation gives CSVDLQGNEKLFF. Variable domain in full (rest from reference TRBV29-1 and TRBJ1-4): SAVISQKPSRDICQRGTSLTIQCQVDSQVTMMFWYRQQPGQSLTLIATANQGSEATYESGFVIDKFPISRPNLTFSTLTVSNMSPEDSSIYLCSVDLQGNEKLFFGSGTQLSVL.

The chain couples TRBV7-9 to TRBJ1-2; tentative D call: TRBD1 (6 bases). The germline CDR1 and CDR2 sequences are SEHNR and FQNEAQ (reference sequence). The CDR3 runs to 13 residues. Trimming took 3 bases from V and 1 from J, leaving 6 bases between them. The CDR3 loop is CASSLDSNYGYTF. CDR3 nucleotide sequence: TGTGCCAGCAGCTTGGACAGTAACTATGGCTACACCTTC. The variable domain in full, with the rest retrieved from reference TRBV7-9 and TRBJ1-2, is DTGVSQNPRHKITKRGQNVTFRCDPISEHNRLYWYRQTLGQGPEFLTYFQNEAQLEKSRLLSDRFSAERPKGSFSTLEIQRTEQGDSAMYLCASSLDSNYGYTFGSGTRLTVV.

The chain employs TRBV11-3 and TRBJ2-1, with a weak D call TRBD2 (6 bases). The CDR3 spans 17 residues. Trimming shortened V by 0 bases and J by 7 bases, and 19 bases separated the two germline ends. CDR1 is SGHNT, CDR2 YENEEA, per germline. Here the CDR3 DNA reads TGTGCCAGCAGCTTAGATAGTATATTACGGGAGCGGAATGAGCAGTTCTTC. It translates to CASSLDSILRERNEQFF. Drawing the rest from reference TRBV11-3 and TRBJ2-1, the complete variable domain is EAGVVQSPRYKIIEKKQPVAFWCNPISGHNTLYWYLQNLGQGPELLIRYENEEAVDDSQLPKDRFSAERLKGVDSTLKIQPAELGDSAVYLCASSLDSILRERNEQFFGPGTRLTVL.